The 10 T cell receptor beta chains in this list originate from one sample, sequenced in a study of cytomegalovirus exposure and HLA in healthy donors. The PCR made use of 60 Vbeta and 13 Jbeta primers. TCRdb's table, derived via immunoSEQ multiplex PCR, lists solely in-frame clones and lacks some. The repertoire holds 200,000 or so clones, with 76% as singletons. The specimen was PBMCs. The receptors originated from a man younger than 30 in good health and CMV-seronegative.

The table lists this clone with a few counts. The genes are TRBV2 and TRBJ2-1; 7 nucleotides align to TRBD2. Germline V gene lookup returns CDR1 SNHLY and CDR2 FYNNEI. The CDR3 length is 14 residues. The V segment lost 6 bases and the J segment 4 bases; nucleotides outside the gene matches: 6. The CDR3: CASRASGGYNEQFF. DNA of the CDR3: TGTGCCAGCAGGGCTAGCGGAGGGTACAATGAGCAGTTCTTC.

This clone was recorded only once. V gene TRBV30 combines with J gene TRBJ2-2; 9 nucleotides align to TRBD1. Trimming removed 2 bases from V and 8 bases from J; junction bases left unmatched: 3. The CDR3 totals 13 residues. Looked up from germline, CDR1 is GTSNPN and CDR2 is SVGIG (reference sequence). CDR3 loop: CAWSLTGGGELFF. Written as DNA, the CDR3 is TGTGCCTGGAGTCTGACAGGGGGAGGGGAGCTGTTTTTT.

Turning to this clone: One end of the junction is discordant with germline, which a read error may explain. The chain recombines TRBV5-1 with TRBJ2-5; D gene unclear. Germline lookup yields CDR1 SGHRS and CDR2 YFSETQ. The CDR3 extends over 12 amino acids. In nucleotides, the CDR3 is TGCGCCAGCAGCTTGGCTTCGGAGACCCGGTACTTC. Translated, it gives CASSLASETRYF.

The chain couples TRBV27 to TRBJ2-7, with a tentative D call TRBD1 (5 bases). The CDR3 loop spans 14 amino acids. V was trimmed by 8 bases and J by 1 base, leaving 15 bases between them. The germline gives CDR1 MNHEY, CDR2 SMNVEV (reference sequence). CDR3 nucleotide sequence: TGTGCCAGCGTTATAGGGGAATGGTCCTACGAGCAGTACTTC. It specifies CASVIGEWSYEQYF.

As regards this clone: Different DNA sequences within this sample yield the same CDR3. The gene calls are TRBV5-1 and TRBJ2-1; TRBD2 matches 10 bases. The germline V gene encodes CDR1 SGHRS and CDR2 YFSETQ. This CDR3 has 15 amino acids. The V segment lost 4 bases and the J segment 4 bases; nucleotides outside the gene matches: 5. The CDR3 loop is CASSPGLAAYNEQFF. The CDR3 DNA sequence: TGCGCCAGCAGCCCAGGACTAGCGGCTTACAATGAGCAGTTCTTC.

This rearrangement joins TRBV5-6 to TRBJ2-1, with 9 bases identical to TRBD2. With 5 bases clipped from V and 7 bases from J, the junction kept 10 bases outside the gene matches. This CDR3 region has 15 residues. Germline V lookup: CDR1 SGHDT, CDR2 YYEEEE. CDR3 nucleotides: TGTGCCAGCAGACTAGCGGGTCTCTCAAATAATGAGCAGTTCTTC. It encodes CASRLAGLSNNEQFF.

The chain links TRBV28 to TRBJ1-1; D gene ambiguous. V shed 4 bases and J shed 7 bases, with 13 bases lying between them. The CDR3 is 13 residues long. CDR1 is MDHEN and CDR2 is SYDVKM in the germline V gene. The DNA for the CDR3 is TGTGCCAGCAGTTGGACTGGCTGGAGTGAAGCTTTCTTT. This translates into CASSWTGWSEAFF.

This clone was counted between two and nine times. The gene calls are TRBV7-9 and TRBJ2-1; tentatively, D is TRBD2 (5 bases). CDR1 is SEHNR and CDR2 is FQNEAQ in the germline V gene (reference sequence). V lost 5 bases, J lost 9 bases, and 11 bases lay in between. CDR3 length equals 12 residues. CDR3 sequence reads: CASSITSGEQFF. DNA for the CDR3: TGTGCCAGCAGCATAACTAGTGGTGAGCAGTTCTTC.

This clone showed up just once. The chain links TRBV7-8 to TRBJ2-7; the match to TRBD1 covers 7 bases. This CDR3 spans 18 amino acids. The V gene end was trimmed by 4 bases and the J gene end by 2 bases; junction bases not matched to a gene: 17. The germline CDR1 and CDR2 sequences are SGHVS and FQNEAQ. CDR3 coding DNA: TGTGCCAGCAGCTCTAACCCCAGTGGGGACAGATCGACCTACGAGCAGTACTTC. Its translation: CASSSNPSGDRSTYEQYF.

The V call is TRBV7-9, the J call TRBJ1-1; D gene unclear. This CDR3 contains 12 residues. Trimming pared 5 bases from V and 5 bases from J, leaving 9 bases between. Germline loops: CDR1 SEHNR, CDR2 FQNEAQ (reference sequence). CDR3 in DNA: TGTGCCAGCAGCCCGGTCGGTACTGAAGCTTTCTTT. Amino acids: CASSPVGTEAFF. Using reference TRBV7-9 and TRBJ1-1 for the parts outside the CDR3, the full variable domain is DTGVSQNPRHKITKRGQNVTFRCDPISEHNRLYWYRQTLGQGPEFLTYFQNEAQLEKSRLLSDRFSAERPKGSFSTLEIQRTEQGDSAMYLCASSPVGTEAFFGQGTRLTVV.